This T cell receptor (beta chain) was identified during a study of blood T cell repertoires in COVID-19. Study-wide context: Samples representing acute and convalescent COVID-19 were sourced from the United States, Italy and Spain. Sources were T cells, B-cell-depleted T cells, or PBMCs; the material itself was cDNA or gDNA.

Germline V gene lookup returns CDR1 MNHEY and CDR2 SVGEGT. The ends were cut back, 5 bases at V and 3 bases at J, with 17 bases in the middle. The CDR3 has 15 residues. Original analysis: Researchers report that nucleated cell counts were estimated from reference gene primer amplification. Produced via immunoSEQ multiplex PCR; TCRdb's table is partial and in-frame only. The DNA was the basis for D and trimming; V, J and clone size are from that table. The sample holds around 200,000 clones; 83% are singletons and the top ten take roughly 2.9%. The material sequenced was peripheral blood. This TCR derives from a man aged 45-60 years with active or convalescent COVID-19. The J gene is TRBJ2-7, the V gene TRBV6-2 or TRBV6-3, with a possible D match to TRBD1 (7 bases). The CDR3 sequence: CASSPSGGGVYEQYF. CDR3 DNA sequence: TGTGCCAGCAGTCCCTCAGGAGGGGGCGTCTACGAGCAGTACTTC.